One sample yielded the 3 T cell receptor beta chains listed below, sequenced in a study of cytomegalovirus exposure and HLA in healthy donors. PCR employed 60 Vbeta and 13 Jbeta primers. Profiled with immunoSEQ multiplex PCR; TCRdb holds only in-frame clones, not every one. The sample consists of 200,000 or so clones, 78% of them appearing once. Sequencing used PBMCs. These receptors came from a male donor in good health and CMV-seronegative.

CDR3 region: CASSERGQGPQHF. The CDR3 region has the DNA TGTGCCAGCAGTGAAAGGGGGCAAGGGCCCCAGCATTTT. The chain links TRBV6-1 to TRBJ1-5; TRBD1 matches at 7 bases. CDR1 is MNHNS and CDR2 is SASEGT in the germline V gene. Germline trimming cut 2 bases from V and 9 bases from J; bases unmatched to any gene: 4. The CDR3 length is 13 residues.

This chain connects TRBV6-4 to TRBJ2-3, with D perhaps matching TRBD1 (6 bases). The CDR3 sequence is 16 residues long. V lost 2 bases and J lost 1, with 13 bases in between. In germline, CDR1 is MRHNA, CDR2 SNTAGT. The CDR3 coding sequence is TGTGCCAGCAGTGACATACAGGGTGTGGGCACAGATACGCAGTATTTT. Its translation is CASSDIQGVGTDTQYF.

A word on this clone: At one boundary the junction diverges from the germline segment, which might be a read error. This chain links TRBV7-9 with TRBJ1-2; TRBD1 agrees at 10 bases. This CDR3 is 14 amino acids long. Germline CDR1 is SEHNR and CDR2 is FQNEAQ (reference sequence). CDR3 sequence: CSSSPGQGDYGYTF. CDR3 coding DNA: TGTTCCAGCAGCCCAGGACAGGGGGATTACGGCTACACCTTC.